Each of the 7 T cell receptor beta chains below was sequenced from the same sample in a study of T cell responses to AZD1222 COVID-19 vaccine. Measured with immunoSEQ multiplex PCR; TCRdb has only the in-frame clones, and not every one. The data hold about 110,000 clones, with roughly 90% observed a single time. Source: peripheral blood, taken on day 0 of AZD1222 vaccination. The source of these receptors is an adult in good health.

The chain carries TRBV27 and TRBJ1-6; TRBD1 might be the D (6 bases). The CDR3 runs 15 residues. Trimming shortened V by 3 bases and J by 9 bases, and 15 bases separated the two germline ends. Germline V gene sequence: CDR1 MNHEY, CDR2 SMNVEV (reference sequence). CDR3 bases: TGTGCCAGCAGTTTTGGGTTCGGGGGGGCTTCACCCCTCCACTTT. Residues: CASSFGFGGASPLHF.

As for this clone: At one boundary the junction diverges from the germline segment, which might be a read error. The CDR3 protein is CASSQEGFAYGYTF. CDR3 bases: TGTGCCAGCAGTCAAGAGGGGTTTGCCTATGGCTACACCTTC. The chain combines TRBV3-1 (or the pseudogene TRBV3-2) with TRBJ1-2; TRBD1 is a possible D gene (5 bases). This CDR3 spans 14 amino acids. From germline, CDR1 is LGHDT and CDR2 YNNKEL (reference sequence).

The CDR3 DNA reads as TGTGCCAGCACCAACCTTCCGGGACAGGGCGAGGAAAAACTGTTTTTT. Its protein is CASTNLPGQGEEKLFF. The J gene is TRBJ1-4, the V gene TRBV7-9; 9 nucleotides line up with TRBD1. The ends lost 7 bases at V and 8 bases at J; junction bases unmatched: 14. Per the germline V gene, CDR1 is SEHNR and CDR2 is FQNEAQ (reference sequence). This CDR3 comprises 16 residues.

The V call is TRBV18, the J call TRBJ1-4; no reliable D call. The V gene lost 3 bases and the J gene lost 6 bases, with 8 bases spanning the gap. The germline V gene has CDR1 KGHSH and CDR2 LQKENI. The CDR3 has 13 residues. The CDR3: CASSPLRDEKLFF. The CDR3 nucleotides read TGTGCCAGCTCACCCCTGAGGGATGAAAAACTGTTTTTT.

The chain combines TRBV7-2 with TRBJ1-6; tentative D call: TRBD1 (5 bases). The CDR3 is made up of 14 amino acids. The V end was cut by 4 bases, the J end by 7 bases, with 11 bases between. Looked up from germline, CDR1 is SGHTA and CDR2 is FQGNSA. CDR3 in amino acids: CASSSGPRNSPLHF. CDR3 coding DNA: TGTGCCAGCAGCTCGGGACCGCGGAATTCACCCCTCCACTTT.

The chain uses TRBV10-1 and TRBJ2-7; D not resolved. The ends were cut back, 6 bases at V and 4 bases at J, with 13 bases in the middle. The CDR3 runs 13 residues. Germline V gene data show CDR1 as WNHNN and CDR2 as SYGVQD (reference sequence). CDR3 nucleotide sequence: TGCGCCAGCAGCGCCGGGTTGAAGTACGAGCAGTACTTC. Its translation: CASSAGLKYEQYF.

The CDR3 nucleotides read TGCGCCAGCAGTTCGACCACAGATACGCAGTATTTT. As protein: CASSSTTDTQYF. J is TRBJ2-3 and V is TRBV10-1; D unclear. Trimming removed 5 bases from V and 2 bases from J, with 5 bases in between. Germline CDR1 and CDR2: WNHNN and SYGVQD (reference sequence). CDR3 length equals 12 residues.